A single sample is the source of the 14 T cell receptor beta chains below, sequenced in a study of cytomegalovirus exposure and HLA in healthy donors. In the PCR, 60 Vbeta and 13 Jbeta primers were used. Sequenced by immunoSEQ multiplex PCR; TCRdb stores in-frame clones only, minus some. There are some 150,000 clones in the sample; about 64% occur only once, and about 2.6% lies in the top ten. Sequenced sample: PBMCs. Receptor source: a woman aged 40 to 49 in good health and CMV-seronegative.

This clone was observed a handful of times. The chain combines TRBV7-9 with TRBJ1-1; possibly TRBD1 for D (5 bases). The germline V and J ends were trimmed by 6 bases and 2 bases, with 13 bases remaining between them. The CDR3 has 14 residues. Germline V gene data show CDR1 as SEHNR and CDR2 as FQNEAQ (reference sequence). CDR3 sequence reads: CASRRDGSNTEAFF. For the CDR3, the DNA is TGTGCCAGCAGGCGGGACGGAAGTAACACTGAAGCTTTCTTT.

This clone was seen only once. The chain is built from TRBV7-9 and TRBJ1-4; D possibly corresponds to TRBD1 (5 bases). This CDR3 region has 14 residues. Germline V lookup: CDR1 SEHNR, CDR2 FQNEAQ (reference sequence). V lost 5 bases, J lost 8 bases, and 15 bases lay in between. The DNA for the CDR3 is TGTGCCAGCAGCCCGGGGGTGGGGAGAGAAAAACTGTTTTTT. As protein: CASSPGVGREKLFF.

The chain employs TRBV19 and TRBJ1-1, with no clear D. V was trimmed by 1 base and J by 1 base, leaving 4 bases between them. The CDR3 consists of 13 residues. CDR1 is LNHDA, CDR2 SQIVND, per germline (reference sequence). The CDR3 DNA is TGTGCCAGTAGTATAGGGGCGAACACTGAAGCTTTCTTT. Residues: CASSIGANTEAFF. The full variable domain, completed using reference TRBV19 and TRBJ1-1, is DGGITQSPKYLFRKEGQNVTLSCEQNLNHDAMYWYRQDPGQGLRLIYYSQIVNDFQKGDIAEGYSVSREKKESFPLTVTSAQKNPTAFYLCASSIGANTEAFFGQGTRLTVV.

CDR3 DNA sequence: TGTGCCAGCAGCCAAGTAGGACAGCCCGGTCAGCCCCAGCATTTT. It specifies CASSQVGQPGQPQHF. V and J are TRBV4-2 and TRBJ1-5; perhaps TRBD1 as D (6 bases). The V and J ends lost 1 base and 6 bases respectively, with 13 bases between them. Germline CDR1 is LGHNA and CDR2 is YNFKEQ. The CDR3 extends over 15 amino acids.

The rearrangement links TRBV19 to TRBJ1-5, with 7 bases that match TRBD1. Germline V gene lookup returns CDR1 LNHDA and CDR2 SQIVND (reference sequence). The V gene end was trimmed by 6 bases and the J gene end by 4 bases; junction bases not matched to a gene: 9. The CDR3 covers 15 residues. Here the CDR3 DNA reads TGTGCCAGTAGAAGGGGAGAACAGGGGAATCAGCCCCAGCATTTT. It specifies CASRRGEQGNQPQHF.

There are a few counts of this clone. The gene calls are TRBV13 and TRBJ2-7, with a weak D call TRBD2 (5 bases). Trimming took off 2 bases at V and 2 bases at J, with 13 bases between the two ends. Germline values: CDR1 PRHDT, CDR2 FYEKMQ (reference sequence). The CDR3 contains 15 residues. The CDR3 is CASSLNSQRAYEQYF. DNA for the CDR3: TGTGCCAGCAGCTTAAATAGCCAGAGGGCCTACGAGCAGTACTTC.

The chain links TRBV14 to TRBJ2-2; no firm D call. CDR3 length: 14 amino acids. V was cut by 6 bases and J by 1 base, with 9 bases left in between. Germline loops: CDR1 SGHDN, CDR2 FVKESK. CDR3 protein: CASRRFQNTGELFF. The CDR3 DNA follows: TGTGCCAGCAGGCGATTCCAGAACACCGGGGAGCTGTTTTTT.

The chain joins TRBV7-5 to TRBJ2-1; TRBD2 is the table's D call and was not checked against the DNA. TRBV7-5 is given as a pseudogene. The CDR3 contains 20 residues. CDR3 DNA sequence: TGTGTCAGAAGCTTAGTGAGAGGGCAGAAGCAACCAAGGGTAACAATTGAGCAGTTCTTC. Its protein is CVRSLVRGQKQPRVTIEQFF.

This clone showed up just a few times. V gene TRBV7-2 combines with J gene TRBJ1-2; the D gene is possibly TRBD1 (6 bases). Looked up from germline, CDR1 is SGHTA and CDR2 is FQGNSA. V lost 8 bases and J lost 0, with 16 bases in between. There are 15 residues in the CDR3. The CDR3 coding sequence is TGTGCCAGCGGCACAGGGTTCCTAGCTAACTATGGCTACACCTTC. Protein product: CASGTGFLANYGYTF.

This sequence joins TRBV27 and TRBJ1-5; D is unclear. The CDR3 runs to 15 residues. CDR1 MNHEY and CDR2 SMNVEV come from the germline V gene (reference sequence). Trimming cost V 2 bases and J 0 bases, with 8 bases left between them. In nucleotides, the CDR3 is TGTGCCAGCAGTTTACGAGGCAATAGCAATCAGCCCCAGCATTTT. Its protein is CASSLRGNSNQPQHF.

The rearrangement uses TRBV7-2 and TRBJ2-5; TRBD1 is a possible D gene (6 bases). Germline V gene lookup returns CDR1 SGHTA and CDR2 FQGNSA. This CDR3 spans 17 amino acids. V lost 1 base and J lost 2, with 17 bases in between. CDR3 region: CASSLVPFRDTQETQYF. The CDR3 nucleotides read TGTGCCAGCAGCTTAGTCCCCTTCAGGGACACTCAAGAGACCCAGTACTTC.

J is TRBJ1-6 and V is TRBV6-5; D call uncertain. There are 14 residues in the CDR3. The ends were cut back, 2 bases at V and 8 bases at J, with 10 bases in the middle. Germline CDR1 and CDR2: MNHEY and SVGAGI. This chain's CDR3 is CASSYGVRDSPLHF. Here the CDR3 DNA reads TGTGCCAGCAGTTACGGTGTTCGGGATTCACCCCTCCACTTT.

In nucleotides, the CDR3 is TGTGCCAGCAGCCCCGACGGGGGACCCAATCAGCCCCAGCATTTT. As protein: CASSPDGGPNQPQHF. The J gene is TRBJ1-5, the V gene TRBV7-9; D may be TRBD1 (5 bases). Germline CDR1 reads SEHNR; CDR2 reads FQNEAQ (reference sequence). The CDR3 is made up of 15 amino acids. The V gene lost 5 bases and the J gene lost 3 bases, with 14 bases spanning the gap.

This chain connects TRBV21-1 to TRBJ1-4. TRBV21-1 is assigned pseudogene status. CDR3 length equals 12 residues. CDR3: CASSKILEKLFF. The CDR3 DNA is TGTGCCAGCAGCAAAATCCTCGAAAAACTGTTTTTT.